Listed below are T cell receptor beta chains from one sample, sequenced in a study of shared clonotypes between healthy human individuals. Only in-frame clones appear in the TCRdb table, and some are missing; sequencing was by immunoSEQ multiplex PCR. The sample lists 450,000 to 500,000 clones; 79% were seen once. The sequencing input was PBMCs. All receptors come from a woman between 40 and 50 years old in good health. Some clones in this sample may be carry-over from other donors' samples. CDR3s include the opening cysteine and the closing phenylalanine or tryptophan. A D gene is named only where the DNA matches it firmly. Size tells how often a clone was seen (once, few, many) or the class of an expanded clone, and some rows leave it out.

CDR3 DNA | CDR3 protein | V gene | clone size | J gene | D gene
TGCGCCAGCAGCCCTCAAGACAGAGGTGGGTTCTACGAGCAGTACTTC | CASSPQDRGGFYEQYF | TRBV4-1 | once | TRBJ2-7 | .
TGTGCCAGCAGTTTACGAAGAAGGGGGTCGGGGACCCAAGGTGCTGGAAACACCATATATTTT | CASSLRRRGSGTQGAGNTIYF | TRBV28 | few | TRBJ1-3 | .
TGCGCCAGCAGCTTGGGCGAACAGTTCAACGAGCAGTACTTC | CASSLGEQFNEQYF | TRBV5-1 | . | TRBJ2-7 | .
TGCGCCAGCAGCTTCAGGGTTAGCAATCAGCCCCAGCATTTT | CASSFRVSNQPQHF | TRBV5-1 | few | TRBJ1-5 | .
TGTGCCAGCAGCGGACGACAGGGTGGAGGAGAAAAACTGTTTTTT | CASSGRQGGGEKLFF | TRBV7-8 | . | TRBJ1-4 | TRBD1
TGCGCCAGCAGCCCCTCCGGGACAGGGAGGATTGTTGGTGAAAAACTGTTTTTT | CASSPSGTGRIVGEKLFF | TRBV4-3 | . | TRBJ1-4 | TRBD1
TGCGCCAGCAGCCAATTTGGGCAGAACACCGGGGAGCTGTTTTTT | CASSQFGQNTGELFF | TRBV4-1 | . | TRBJ2-2 | .
TGCGCCAGGAAAACTTTAAGGGGCGGAGATGAACCTGGCAATCAGCCCCAGCATTTT | CARKTLRGGDEPGNQPQHF | TRBV4-3 | . | TRBJ1-5 | .
TGCGCCAGCAGCCAAGAAGGGGATTATCCCTACGAGCAGTACTTC | CASSQEGDYPYEQYF | TRBV4-1 | . | TRBJ2-7 | .
TGTGCCAGTAGTATAGGACAGCCCAATCAGCCCCAGCATTTT | CASSIGQPNQPQHF | TRBV19 | . | TRBJ1-5 | .
TGTGCCAGCAGCCTAAGGGTGGGACATCGGACTAGAAGAGAGACCCAGTACTTC | CASSLRVGHRTRRETQYF | TRBV2 | . | TRBJ2-5 | .
TGTGCCAGCAGCTTGGGGAGCTCTGGAAACACCATATATTTT | CASSLGSSGNTIYF | TRBV11-2 | once | TRBJ1-3 | .
TGTGCCAGCTCACCACCGTCCCAGTCCTACGAGCAGTACTTC | CASSPPSQSYEQYF | TRBV18 | few | TRBJ2-7 | .
TGTGCCAGCAGCTTGGCGTACGGTGCGTCCTACGAGCAGTACTTC | CASSLAYGASYEQYF | TRBV5-4 | . | TRBJ2-7 | .
TGTGCCAGCAGCTTTCGGACAGCCTGGGACACTGAAGCTTTCTTT | CASSFRTAWDTEAFF | TRBV7-9 | . | TRBJ1-1 | .
TGTGCCTGGAGTATTGCCAGTAGAGGAGGCGAGCAGTACTTC | CAWSIASRGGEQYF | TRBV30 | . | TRBJ2-7 | .
TGTGCCAGCAGCTTAACCGGGACAGGGATCTATGGCTACACCTTC | CASSLTGTGIYGYTF | TRBV9 | many | TRBJ1-2 | TRBD1
TGTGCCAGCAGGGGACAGGGGACCTACGAGCAGTACTTC | CASRGQGTYEQYF | TRBV18 | . | TRBJ2-7 | TRBD1
TGTGCCAGCAGTGATGGGGGGAGGGCGGGCACTGAAGCTTTCTTT | CASSDGGRAGTEAFF | TRBV6-1 | . | TRBJ1-1 | .
TGTGCCAGTTCGAGCCTAACAGGCTACCGCATAAGGACAACTAATGAAAAACTGTTTTTT | CASSSLTGYRIRTTNEKLFF | TRBV27 | . | TRBJ1-4 | .
TGTGCCAGCTCACCAGGACACGAGCAGTACTTC | CASSPGHEQYF | TRBV18 | . | TRBJ2-7 | .
TGCGCCAGCAGCCAATACGGGGTTTCTGGAAACACCATATATTTT | CASSQYGVSGNTIYF | TRBV4-1 | . | TRBJ1-3 | .
TGTGCCACCAGATGGGGGGCATCCTACAATGAGCAGTTCTTC | CATRWGASYNEQFF | TRBV15 | . | TRBJ2-1 | .
TGTGCTAGCAGCCTAGACTGGCGGGAGGCAAATGAGCAGTTCTTC | CASSLDWREANEQFF | TRBV7-7 | . | TRBJ2-1 | TRBD2
TGTGCCAGCAGCGAACAGGGTGGGGGCTCTGGGGCCAACGTCCTGACTTTC | CASSEQGGGSGANVLTF | TRBV9 | . | TRBJ2-6 | .
TGTGCCAGCAGGGGAGGGACTGCAACTAATGAAAAACTGTTTTTT | CASRGGTATNEKLFF | TRBV28 | . | TRBJ1-4 | .
TGTGCCATCACTCCGACCGGCGGGTATGAGCAGTTCTTC | CAITPTGGYEQFF | TRBV10-3 | . | TRBJ2-1 | .
TGTGCCACCAGCACCCAGGTCCTGGGACAGGGCAGGAACAATGAGCAGTTCTTC | CATSTQVLGQGRNNEQFF | TRBV15 | . | TRBJ2-1 | TRBD1
TGTGCCAGCAGCGCGTACGGGAGGGCCGGCTCCTACAATGAGCAGTTCTTC | CASSAYGRAGSYNEQFF | TRBV11-3 | . | TRBJ2-1 | TRBD2
TGTGCCAGCAGTGAAAGGGATGCCGGGGAGCTGTTTTTT | CASSERDAGELFF | TRBV6-4 | medium-sized | TRBJ2-2 | .
TGCGCCAGCAGCTCCCCGGGACCCGGGAACACCGGGGAGCTGTTTTTT | CASSSPGPGNTGELFF | TRBV5-1 | . | TRBJ2-2 | .
TGTGCCAGCAGCGTAGGGTGGAGCATAGTGGACAATGAGCAGTTCTTC | CASSVGWSIVDNEQFF | TRBV9 | . | TRBJ2-1 | .
TGTGCCAGCTCACCAACCTACGGGGCCGAGCAGTACTTC | CASSPTYGAEQYF | TRBV18 | few | TRBJ2-7 | .
TGTGCCAGCAGTCCTCGACAGGGGGCGCGGGGAACTGAAGCTTTCTTT | CASSPRQGARGTEAFF | TRBV28 | . | TRBJ1-1 | TRBD1
TGTGCCAGCAGCCCCGTATCTCATGAGCAGTTCTTC | CASSPVSHEQFF | TRBV6-6 | few | TRBJ2-1 | .
TGTGCCAGCAGCTTAGAAGGGTCCACCGGGGAGCTGTTTTTT | CASSLEGSTGELFF | TRBV7-9 | . | TRBJ2-2 | .
TGTGCCAGCAGCTTAGAGCCCGGCAGCCCCTATGGCTACACCTTC | CASSLEPGSPYGYTF | TRBV7-3 | . | TRBJ1-2 | .
TGTGCCAGCAGCTTAGGCCGGGCCCACGGGGAGACCCAGTACTTC | CASSLGRAHGETQYF | TRBV7-9 | . | TRBJ2-5 | .
TGTGCCAGCAGTACGACAAGGGGGCAGCCCCAGCATTTT | CASSTTRGQPQHF | TRBV27 | few | TRBJ1-5 | .
TGTGCCAGCCATGTTGGGCTAGCGGGAGGAACTTGGAATGAGCAGTTCTTC | CASHVGLAGGTWNEQFF | TRBV7-2 | . | TRBJ2-1 | TRBD2